A selection of T cell receptor beta chains follows, all from one sample in a study of T cell changes during pregnancy in multiple sclerosis. Method: immunoSEQ multiplex PCR; TCRdb's copy keeps in-frame clones and lacks some. The profile shows 30,000 to 35,000 clones, 90% of them singletons. The source material was CD8+ T cells from peripheral blood mononuclear cells, sampled in the first trimester of pregnancy. These receptor sequences come from a female donor with multiple sclerosis, enrolled in a pregnancy study. Both conserved end residues are part of each CDR3. A D gene is named only where the DNA matches it firmly. Size is omitted from some rows. Given values are once, few, many or a class for expanded clones.

v_call: TRBV28; d_call: TRBD1; j_call: TRBJ1-1; clone_size: -; cdr3_nt: TGTGCCAGCAGTTACAGGGGTCGCACTGAAGCTTTCTTT; cdr3_aa: CASSYRGRTEAFF
v_call: TRBV4-1; d_call: -; j_call: TRBJ1-1; clone_size: few; cdr3_nt: TGCGCCAGCAGCCACGACGGGGGGTCCACTGAAGCTTTCTTT; cdr3_aa: CASSHDGGSTEAFF
v_call: TRBV19; d_call: TRBD2; j_call: TRBJ2-7; clone_size: -; cdr3_nt: TGTGCCAGTAGTTCAAGTAGCGGGAGAGGGTACGAGCAGTACTTC; cdr3_aa: CASSSSSGRGYEQYF
v_call: TRBV9; d_call: TRBD2; j_call: TRBJ2-5; clone_size: -; cdr3_nt: TGTGCCAGCAGTCTGGGAGCTAGCGGGCAAGAGACCCAGTACTTC; cdr3_aa: CASSLGASGQETQYF
v_call: TRBV28; d_call: TRBD2; j_call: TRBJ2-7; clone_size: -; cdr3_nt: TGTGCCAGCAAGATGGGACTAGCCTCTGTCTACGAGCAGTACTTC; cdr3_aa: CASKMGLASVYEQYF
v_call: TRBV7-2; d_call: TRBD2; j_call: TRBJ2-7; clone_size: -; cdr3_nt: TGTGCCAGCAGCCTTGTAGCGGGAGGGCCCAACGAGCAGTACTTC; cdr3_aa: CASSLVAGGPNEQYF
v_call: TRBV5-4; d_call: TRBD1; j_call: TRBJ1-2; clone_size: -; cdr3_nt: TGTGCCAGCAGCTTGGCAGGGGGCGCCTCTAATGGCTACACCTTC; cdr3_aa: CASSLAGGASNGYTF
v_call: TRBV6-4; d_call: TRBD2; j_call: TRBJ2-3; clone_size: -; cdr3_nt: TGTGCCAGCAGTGACGGGACTAGCGGCACAGATACGCAGTATTTT; cdr3_aa: CASSDGTSGTDTQYF
v_call: TRBV4-1; d_call: -; j_call: TRBJ2-3; clone_size: -; cdr3_nt: TGCGCCAGCAGCCCCGGCGGGATCACAGATACGCAGTATTTT; cdr3_aa: CASSPGGITDTQYF
v_call: TRBV15; d_call: -; j_call: TRBJ1-1; clone_size: -; cdr3_nt: TGTGCCACCAGCAGAGATAAGCAGGGGAGGGACACTGAAGCTTTCTTT; cdr3_aa: CATSRDKQGRDTEAFF
v_call: TRBV12-5; d_call: TRBD1; j_call: TRBJ1-2; clone_size: -; cdr3_nt: TGTGCTAGTGGCGACAGGGCGGCTGGCTACACCTTC; cdr3_aa: CASGDRAAGYTF
v_call: TRBV6-4; d_call: TRBD2; j_call: TRBJ2-1; clone_size: -; cdr3_nt: TGTGCCAGCAGTGACGGCCCTAGCGGGATGAATGAGCAGTTCTTC; cdr3_aa: CASSDGPSGMNEQFF
v_call: TRBV27; d_call: -; j_call: TRBJ2-7; clone_size: -; cdr3_nt: TGTGCCAGCAGTTTATTGGGGGCGGGCGAGCAGTACTTC; cdr3_aa: CASSLLGAGEQYF
v_call: TRBV29-1; d_call: -; j_call: TRBJ2-7; clone_size: -; cdr3_nt: TGCAGCGTTGAGAATACCAGGGGACCCGAAGTATCGTCCGAGCAGTACTTC; cdr3_aa: CSVENTRGPEVSSEQYF
v_call: TRBV5-1; d_call: -; j_call: TRBJ1-2; clone_size: -; cdr3_nt: TGCGCCAGCAGCGACCTCGATACAGGGTTCTACACCTTC; cdr3_aa: CASSDLDTGFYTF
v_call: TRBV28; d_call: TRBD1; j_call: TRBJ2-1; clone_size: -; cdr3_nt: TGTGCCACCGGGGGGACAGGGGGGCGCCTTAATGAGCAGTTCTTC; cdr3_aa: CATGGTGGRLNEQFF
v_call: TRBV5-1; d_call: -; j_call: TRBJ1-1; clone_size: -; cdr3_nt: TGCGCCAGCAGCGTAGAGGGACACCCCAATGAAGCTTTCTTT; cdr3_aa: CASSVEGHPNEAFF
v_call: TRBV28; d_call: TRBD2; j_call: TRBJ2-7; clone_size: -; cdr3_nt: TGTGCCAGCAGTTTGGCGGGAGGGAATCTCGTATACGAGCAGTACTTC; cdr3_aa: CASSLAGGNLVYEQYF
v_call: TRBV25-1; d_call: TRBD2; j_call: TRBJ2-1; clone_size: many; cdr3_nt: TGTGCCAGCAGTATCCGAGCGGGAGGGAACTACAATGAGCAGTTCTTC; cdr3_aa: CASSIRAGGNYNEQFF
v_call: TRBV27; d_call: -; j_call: TRBJ1-1; clone_size: -; cdr3_nt: TGTGCCAGCCTAGGGCGGCCGGGACTTGAAGCTTTCTTT; cdr3_aa: CASLGRPGLEAFF
v_call: TRBV9; d_call: TRBD2; j_call: TRBJ2-1; clone_size: -; cdr3_nt: TGTGCCAGCAGCCACCCGGCGGCTAGCGGGAGGGCCCTAAGCTCCTACAATGAGCAGTTCTTC; cdr3_aa: CASSHPAASGRALSSYNEQFF
v_call: TRBV7-3; d_call: -; j_call: TRBJ1-1; clone_size: -; cdr3_nt: TGTGCCAGCAGCTTAATTGGACTGCCGCCGGGAGGAAGGACTGAAGCTTTCTTT; cdr3_aa: CASSLIGLPPGGRTEAFF
v_call: TRBV28; d_call: TRBD2; j_call: TRBJ2-1; clone_size: once; cdr3_nt: TGTGCCAGCAGACCCACTAGCGGGTATCGGAATGAGCAGTTCTTC; cdr3_aa: CASRPTSGYRNEQFF
v_call: TRBV7-2; d_call: -; j_call: TRBJ2-1; clone_size: -; cdr3_nt: TGTGCCAGCAGCCCCCACGGGGGCTCCTACAATGAGCAGTTCTTC; cdr3_aa: CASSPHGGSYNEQFF